What follows are 30 T cell receptor beta chains derived from one specimen sequenced in a study of CD8+ T cells in alopecia areata. Extraction of RNA preceded its reverse transcription into cDNA, which served as the sequencing template. Sequenced by immunoSEQ multiplex PCR; TCRdb stores in-frame clones only, minus some. The sample has some 150,000 clones, 40% to 65% seen once; the top ten hold around 19%. Sample: CD8+ T cells sorted from blood, taken at week 0. These TCRs come from a human donor with alopecia areata.

The chain joins TRBV30 to TRBJ2-7, with 8 bases fitting TRBD1. Trimming at V came to 5 bases and at J to 6 bases, leaving 6 bases not matched to a gene. The CDR3 sequence is 12 residues long. Germline lookup yields CDR1 GTSNPN and CDR2 SVGIG (reference sequence). In DNA form, the CDR3 reads TGTGCCTGGGGACAGGGTTCTCGCGAGCAGTACTTC. This gives the protein CAWGQGSREQYF. The whole variable domain, remainder taken from reference TRBV30 and TRBJ2-7, is SQTIHQWPATLVQPVGSPLSLECTVEGTSNPNLYWYRQAAGRGLQLLFYSVGIGQISSEVPQNLSASRPQDRQFILSSKKLLLSDSGFYLCAWGQGSREQYFGPGTRLTVT.

This clone has more than one count but fewer than ten. The rearrangement links TRBV25-1 to TRBJ1-1; D is undetermined. Trimming pared 6 bases from V and 1 base from J, leaving 12 bases between. Germline-derived CDR1 and CDR2 are MGHDK and SYGVNS. The CDR3 length is 14 residues. CDR3 residues: CASSRKTENTEAFF. Written as DNA, the CDR3 is TGTGCCAGCAGCAGGAAAACAGAGAACACTGAAGCTTTCTTT.

This chain uses TRBV6-5 with TRBJ2-5; no clear D. This CDR3 has 12 residues. Germline V gene data show CDR1 as MNHEY and CDR2 as SVGAGI. V was shortened by 0 bases and J by 4 bases, with 3 bases between the two germline ends. Here the CDR3 reads CASSYSGETQYF. The DNA for the CDR3 is TGTGCCAGCAGTTACTCTGGAGAGACCCAGTACTTC.

The chain is built from TRBV29-1 and TRBJ2-1; 11 bases are shared with TRBD2. The CDR3 totals 13 residues. Germline V gives CDR1 SQVTM, CDR2 ANQGSEA. The CDR3 coding sequence is TGCAGTAGTAGCGGGGGGGCGGACAATGAGCAGTTCTTC. Encoded protein: CSSSGGADNEQFF.

The rearrangement uses TRBV27 and TRBJ2-1, with TRBD2 matching 9 bases. CDR1 and CDR2 from the germline V gene are MNHEY and SMNVEV (reference sequence). The CDR3 contains 15 residues. The V and J ends lost 5 bases and 4 bases, in that order; junction bases with no gene match: 6. Here the CDR3 DNA reads TGTGCCAGCAGTAAACCTAGCGGGGCTTACAATGAGCAGTTCTTC. This sequence encodes CASSKPSGAYNEQFF.

The V call is TRBV2, the J call TRBJ1-1; D is undetermined. Trimming took 8 bases from V and 0 from J, leaving 10 bases between them. This CDR3 is 13 amino acids long. The germline V gene encodes CDR1 SNHLY and CDR2 FYNNEI. This chain's CDR3 is CASPGSMNTEAFF. CDR3 in DNA: TGTGCCAGCCCCGGGAGCATGAACACTGAAGCTTTCTTT.

The gene calls are TRBV29-1 and TRBJ2-1; TRBD2 is a possible D gene (6 bases). Germline V gene sequence: CDR1 SQVTM, CDR2 ANQGSEA. This CDR3 has 13 amino acids. V was cut by 5 bases and J by 4 bases, with 12 bases left in between. The CDR3 DNA reads as TGCAGCGTTTACGGGGGACGGTACAATGAGCAGTTCTTC. This translates into CSVYGGRYNEQFF.

The V call is TRBV15, the J call TRBJ1-5, with D perhaps matching TRBD1 (6 bases). Germline CDR1 reads LNHNV; CDR2 reads YYDKDF (reference sequence). V was cut by 5 bases and J by 1 base, with 12 bases left in between. The CDR3 sequence is 15 residues long. Here the CDR3 reads CATSPQTGSNQPQHF. In DNA, the CDR3 is TGTGCCACCAGCCCACAAACAGGGAGCAATCAGCCCCAGCATTTT.

The rearrangement joins TRBV7-9 to TRBJ1-4; maybe TRBD1 (6 bases). V was cut by 2 bases and J by 4 bases, with 11 bases left in between. The length of the CDR3 is 15 residues. CDR1 is SEHNR, CDR2 FQNEAQ, per germline (reference sequence). DNA of the CDR3: TGTGCCAGCAGCTTACTTACAGGGATTAATGAAAAACTGTTTTTT. Amino acid sequence: CASSLLTGINEKLFF.

CDR3 sequence reads: CAWRGNAGELFF. CDR3 bases: TGTGCCTGGAGGGGGAATGCCGGGGAGCTGTTTTTT. The chain employs TRBV30 and TRBJ2-2; D gene unclear. The CDR3 length is 12 residues. The V end was cut by 3 bases, the J end by 6 bases, with 8 bases between. Germline V gene sequence: CDR1 GTSNPN, CDR2 SVGIG (reference sequence).

This clone has just one count. The chain joins TRBV25-1 to TRBJ2-7; D is uncertain. In germline, CDR1 is MGHDK, CDR2 SYGVNS. The CDR3 is 11 residues long. Trimming stripped 5 bases from V and 3 bases from J, with 5 bases between. CDR3 amino acids: CASSYRYEQYF. CDR3 coding DNA: TGTGCCAGCAGTTACCGCTACGAGCAGTACTTC.

The rearrangement joins TRBV5-6 to TRBJ2-2; D gene unclear. The CDR3 covers 16 residues. CDR1 and CDR2 (germline): SGHDT, YYEEEE. Trimming took off 4 bases at V and 3 bases at J, with 16 bases between the two ends. CDR3 in DNA: TGTGCCAGCAGCCGAGTAAAAGGCTGGGACACCGGGGAGCTGTTTTTT. Its protein is CASSRVKGWDTGELFF. Full variable domain (outside the CDR3, taken from reference TRBV5-6 and TRBJ2-2): DAGVTQSPTHLIKTRGQQVTLRCSPKSGHDTVSWYQQALGQGPQFIFQYYEEEERQRGNFPDRFSGHQFPNYSSELNVNALLLGDSALYLCASSRVKGWDTGELFFGEGSRLTVL.

The CDR3 region has the DNA TGCGCCAGCAGCCAAGACGAGACTCCTGACTTTATTACCTCTGGGGCCAACGTCCTGACTTTC. It specifies CASSQDETPDFITSGANVLTF. The chain is built from TRBV4-1 and TRBJ2-6, with D unresolved. The V end lost 0 bases, the J end lost 0 bases, and 21 bases lay between the germline ends. CDR1 is MGHRA, CDR2 YSYEKL, per germline. The CDR3 loop spans 21 amino acids.

This clone was counted between two and nine times. The genes are TRBV5-6 and TRBJ1-2, with 7 bases fitting TRBD1. Unmatched junction bases numbered 10, after V lost 3 bases and J lost 5 bases. Looked up from germline, CDR1 is SGHDT and CDR2 is YYEEEE. The CDR3 consists of 15 residues. CDR3 protein: CASSSETGRFYGYTF. The CDR3 DNA follows: TGTGCCAGCAGCTCGGAGACAGGGCGCTTTTATGGCTACACCTTC.

V is TRBV7-9 and J is TRBJ1-2, with 8 nucleotides matching TRBD1. The germline CDR1 and CDR2 sequences are SEHNR and FQNEAQ (reference sequence). With 1 base clipped from V and 4 bases from J, the junction kept 8 bases outside the gene matches. CDR3 length: 16 amino acids. The CDR3 DNA reads TGTGCCAGCAGCTTAGTCTCAGGGGGCTACTCCTATGGCTACACCTTC. As protein: CASSLVSGGYSYGYTF.

The CDR3 DNA reads as TGTGCCTGGAGTGCCGGGACATCCACTGAGACCCAGTACTTC. This sequence encodes CAWSAGTSTETQYF. The genes are TRBV30 and TRBJ2-5; TRBD1 might be the D (6 bases). Germline V gene lookup returns CDR1 GTSNPN and CDR2 SVGIG (reference sequence). The germline V and J ends were trimmed by 1 base and 5 bases, with 14 bases remaining between them. The CDR3 loop spans 14 amino acids.

The chain carries TRBV4-3 and TRBJ1-2, with D perhaps TRBD1 (5 bases). Trimming took 4 bases from V and 4 from J, leaving 16 bases between them. The CDR3 runs to 15 residues. Germline CDR1 LGHNA, CDR2 YSLEER. In DNA, the CDR3 is TGCGCCAGCAGCCCGGAGGCGGGGCTCGTCTATGGCTACACCTTC. Encoded protein: CASSPEAGLVYGYTF.

This clone occurred a few times. V is TRBV5-8 and J is TRBJ2-7; the D gene is possibly TRBD1 (5 bases). The V gene lost 1 base and the J gene lost 5 bases, with 10 bases spanning the gap. CDR1 is SGHTS, CDR2 YDEGEE, per germline. There are 13 residues in the CDR3. The CDR3 nucleotides read TGTGCCAGCAGCTTGAGTCAGGGTAACGAGCAGTACTTC. Amino acid sequence: CASSLSQGNEQYF.

V gene TRBV13 combines with J gene TRBJ2-3; D may correspond to TRBD1 or TRBD2 (5 bases each). Germline V gene data show CDR1 as PRHDT and CDR2 as FYEKMQ (reference sequence). V was clipped by 5 bases and J by 2 bases, with 11 bases between them. This CDR3 is built from 14 residues. CDR3 nucleotide sequence: TGTGCCAGCAGCAGTCGGGACCTCACAGATACGCAGTATTTT. This translates into CASSSRDLTDTQYF.

V and J are TRBV29-1 and TRBJ2-7; 8 nucleotides match TRBD2. The CDR3 sequence is 13 residues long. Trimming cost V 4 bases and J 2 bases; bases outside gene matches: 4. The germline V gene encodes CDR1 SQVTM and CDR2 ANQGSEA. The CDR3 is CSVAGGDAYEQYF. CDR3 nucleotides: TGCAGCGTTGCCGGGGGGGATGCCTACGAGCAGTACTTC.

The CDR3 sequence is CASSAWTDQETQYF. The DNA for the CDR3 is TGTGCCAGCAGCGCCTGGACAGACCAAGAGACCCAGTACTTC. J is TRBJ2-5 and V is TRBV9, with a weak D call TRBD1 (6 bases). The CDR3 is made up of 14 amino acids. CDR1 and CDR2 (germline): SGDLS, YYNGEE. V lost 3 bases and J 0 bases, leaving 9 bases between the germline ends.

This chain joins TRBV13 and TRBJ1-1, with TRBD1 identical over 10 bases. The CDR3 consists of 15 residues. V gave up 5 bases and J gave up 6 bases; unmatched junction bases: 9. CDR1 and CDR2 from the germline V gene are PRHDT and FYEKMQ (reference sequence). CDR3 bases: TGTGCCAGCAGCCAGAGTGGGACAGGGGTTCCTGAAGCTTTCTTT. Its protein is CASSQSGTGVPEAFF.

The gene calls are TRBV30 and TRBJ1-1, with D possibly matching TRBD1 (6 bases). CDR1 and CDR2 (germline): GTSNPN, SVGIG (reference sequence). The CDR3 consists of 14 residues. Trimming left V 0 bases short and J 3 bases short, with 11 bases between. CDR3 nucleotide sequence: TGTGCCTGGAGTGTAACAGGGAGGGACACTGAAGCTTTCTTT. Its protein product is CAWSVTGRDTEAFF.

DNA of the CDR3: TGCAGCGCGACAGGGGTTAGAGAATACGAGCAGTACTTC. Protein: CSATGVREYEQYF. The V gene is TRBV29-1, the J gene TRBJ2-7; 8 bases are a match to TRBD1. Trimming took 7 bases from V and 4 from J; bases not matched to a gene: 9. The CDR3 extends over 13 amino acids. Germline loops: CDR1 SQVTM, CDR2 ANQGSEA.

The chain combines TRBV7-9 with TRBJ2-2; weak D call: TRBD1 (6 bases). CDR3 length: 17 residues. V lost 2 bases to trimming and J lost 1 base, with 14 bases between them. Germline V lookup: CDR1 SEHNR, CDR2 FQNEAQ (reference sequence). The CDR3 DNA follows: TGTGCCAGCAGCTTACAGGGGCCGGGGTGGAACACCGGGGAGCTGTTTTTT. Its translation: CASSLQGPGWNTGELFF. The full variable domain, its missing parts supplied by reference TRBV7-9 and TRBJ2-2, is DTGVSQNPRHKITKRGQNVTFRCDPISEHNRLYWYRQTLGQGPEFLTYFQNEAQLEKSRLLSDRFSAERPKGSFSTLEIQRTEQGDSAMYLCASSLQGPGWNTGELFFGEGSRLTVL.

This clone was seen a handful of times. The chain couples TRBV12-5 to TRBJ1-1; no reliable D call. Germline V gives CDR1 LGHNT, CDR2 FRNRAP. V was pared by 1 base and J by 1 base, with 4 bases between. The CDR3 extends over 13 amino acids. The chain's CDR3 is CASGLGGNTEAFF. The CDR3 DNA sequence: TGTGCTAGTGGTTTGGGGGGGAACACTGAAGCTTTCTTT.

The chain recombines TRBV27 with TRBJ2-1, with no clear D. The CDR3 is made up of 15 amino acids. The germline V gene has CDR1 MNHEY and CDR2 SMNVEV (reference sequence). Trimming cost V 6 bases and J 0 bases, with 12 bases left between them. CDR3 sequence: CASSLLLSSYNEQFF. The CDR3 DNA sequence: TGTGCCAGCAGCCTACTCCTTAGCTCCTACAATGAGCAGTTCTTC.

This clone occurred once. This chain connects TRBV13 to TRBJ2-5, with 9 bases identical to TRBD1. Germline CDR1 is PRHDT and CDR2 is FYEKMQ (reference sequence). Unmatched junction bases numbered 11, after V lost 5 bases and J lost 4 bases. This CDR3 has 16 amino acids. The CDR3 spells CASSTDRGGDVETQYF. As DNA, the CDR3 is TGTGCCAGCAGCACGGACAGGGGTGGGGATGTAGAGACCCAGTACTTC.

This chain uses TRBV7-2 with TRBJ2-3; TRBD2 matches at 7 bases. Germline CDR1 reads SGHTA; CDR2 reads FQGNSA. The CDR3 runs 15 residues. V trimming: 7 bases; J trimming: 2 bases; junction bases outside the gene matches: 9. CDR3 DNA sequence: TGTGCCAGCATCGACCGGGACTACGACACAGATACGCAGTATTTT. This gives the protein CASIDRDYDTDTQYF.

The genes are TRBV5-6 and TRBJ1-4; perhaps TRBD1 as D (5 bases). Trimming removed 0 bases at V and 8 bases at J, with 14 bases between. CDR1 is SGHDT and CDR2 is YYEEEE in the germline V gene. The CDR3 is 15 amino acids. The CDR3 region is CASSLEQVGGEKLFF. CDR3 coding DNA: TGTGCCAGCAGCTTGGAACAGGTCGGCGGAGAAAAACTGTTTTTT.